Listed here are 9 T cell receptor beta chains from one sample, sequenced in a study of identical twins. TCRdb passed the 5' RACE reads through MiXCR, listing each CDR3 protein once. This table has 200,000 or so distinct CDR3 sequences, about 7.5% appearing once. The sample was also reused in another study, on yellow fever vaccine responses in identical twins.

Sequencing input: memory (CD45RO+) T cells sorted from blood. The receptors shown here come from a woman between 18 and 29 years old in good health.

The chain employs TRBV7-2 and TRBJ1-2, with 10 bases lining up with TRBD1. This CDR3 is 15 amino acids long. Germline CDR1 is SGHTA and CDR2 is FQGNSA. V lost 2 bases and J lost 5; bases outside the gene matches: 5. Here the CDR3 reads CASSLSGQGVYGYTF. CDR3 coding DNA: TGTGCCAGCAGCTTATCCGGACAGGGGGTGTATGGCTACACCTTC.

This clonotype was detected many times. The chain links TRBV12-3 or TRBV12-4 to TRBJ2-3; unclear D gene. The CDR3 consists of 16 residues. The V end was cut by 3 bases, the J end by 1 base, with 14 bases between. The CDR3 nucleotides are TGTGCCAGCAGTTTTTGGAAGGGATCAGGCACAGATACGCAGTATTTT. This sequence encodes CASSFWKGSGTDTQYF.

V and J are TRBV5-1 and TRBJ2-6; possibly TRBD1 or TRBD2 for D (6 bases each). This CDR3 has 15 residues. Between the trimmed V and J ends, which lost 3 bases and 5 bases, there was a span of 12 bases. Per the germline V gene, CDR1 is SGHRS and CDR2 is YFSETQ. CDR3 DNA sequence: TGCGCCAGCAGCTCCTCCGGGGGCTGGGCCAACGTCCTGACTTTC. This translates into CASSSSGGWANVLTF. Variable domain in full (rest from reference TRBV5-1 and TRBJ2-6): KAGVTQTPRYLIKTRGQQVTLSCSPISGHRSVSWYQQTPGQGLQFLFEYFSETQRNKGNFPGRFSGRQFSNSRSEMNVSTLELGDSALYLCASSSSGGWANVLTFGAGSRLTVL.

CDR3 amino acids: CASTTYGGGTYNEQFF. DNA of the CDR3: TGTGCCAGCACCACCTACGGGGGGGGTACCTACAATGAGCAGTTCTTC. The chain recombines TRBV5-4 with TRBJ2-1; 8 bases agree with TRBD2. The CDR3 extends over 16 amino acids. V shed 6 bases, J shed 2 bases, and the junction held 10 bases outside the gene matches. The germline V gene has CDR1 SGHNT and CDR2 YYREEE (reference sequence).

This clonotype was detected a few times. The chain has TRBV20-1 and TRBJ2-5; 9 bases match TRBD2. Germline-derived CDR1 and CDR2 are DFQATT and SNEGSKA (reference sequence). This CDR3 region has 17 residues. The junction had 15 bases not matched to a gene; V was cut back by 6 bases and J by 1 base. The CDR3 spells CSAESGGLAGPQETQYF. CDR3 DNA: TGCAGTGCGGAATCTGGGGGGCTAGCGGGACCCCAAGAGACCCAGTACTTC.

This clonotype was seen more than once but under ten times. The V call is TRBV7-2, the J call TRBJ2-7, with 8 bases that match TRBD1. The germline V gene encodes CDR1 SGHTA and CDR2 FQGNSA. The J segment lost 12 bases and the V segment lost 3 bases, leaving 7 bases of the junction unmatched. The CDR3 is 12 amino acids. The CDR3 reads CASSFTSDRAYF. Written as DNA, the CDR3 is TGTGCCAGCAGCTTCACGTCGGACAGGGCGTACTTC.

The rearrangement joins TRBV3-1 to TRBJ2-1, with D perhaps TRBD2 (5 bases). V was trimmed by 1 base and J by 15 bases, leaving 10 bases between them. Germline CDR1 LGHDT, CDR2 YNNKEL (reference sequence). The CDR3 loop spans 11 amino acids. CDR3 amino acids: CASSQGGRPFF. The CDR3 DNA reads TGTGCCAGCAGCCAAGGAGGGCGTCCGTTCTTC.

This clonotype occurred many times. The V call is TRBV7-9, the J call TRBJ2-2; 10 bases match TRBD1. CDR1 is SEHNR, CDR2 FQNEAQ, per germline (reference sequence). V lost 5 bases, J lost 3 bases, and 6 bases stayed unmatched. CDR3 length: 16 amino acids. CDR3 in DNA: TGTGCCAGCAGCCGGCCGGGACAGGGGTACACCGGGGAGCTGTTTTTT. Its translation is CASSRPGQGYTGELFF.

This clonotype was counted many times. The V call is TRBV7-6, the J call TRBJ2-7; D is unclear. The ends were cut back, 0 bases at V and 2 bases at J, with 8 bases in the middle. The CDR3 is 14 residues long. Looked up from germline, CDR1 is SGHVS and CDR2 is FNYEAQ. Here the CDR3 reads CASSLAKGPYEQYF. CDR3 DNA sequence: TGTGCCAGCAGCTTAGCGAAGGGTCCCTACGAGCAGTACTTC.